The rows below give T cell receptor beta chains drawn from one sample of a study of technical replicates of blood from several donors. TCRdb's copy holds only in-frame clones and misses some; the assay was immunoSEQ multiplex PCR. The data contain tens of thousands of clones, roughly 93% of them singletons. Source material: T cells isolated from PBMCs. The receptors here all came from a human donor in good health. Each CDR3 is given without its conserved first and last residue. The order of the fields is V gene, J gene, CDR3 protein.

V: TRBV7-3
J: TRBJ2-6
CDR3: ASSFLRPSGSGANVLT

V: TRBV5-4
J: TRBJ2-7
CDR3: ASSFRDEQY

V: TRBV28
J: TRBJ1-4
CDR3: ASSLMDVSGKLF

V: TRBV4-2
J: TRBJ1-3
CDR3: ASSQVLRGTGNTIY

V: TRBV29-1
J: TRBJ2-1
CDR3: SPRALATGNNEQF

V: TRBV18
J: TRBJ1-1
CDR3: ASSPSTGGFTEAF

V: TRBV10-3
J: TRBJ2-7
CDR3: AISEMSGKQY

V: TRBV7-8
J: TRBJ2-7
CDR3: ASSLEGAYSYEQY

V: TRBV9
J: TRBJ2-5
CDR3: ASSVGLQGTQY

V: TRBV28
J: TRBJ2-1
CDR3: ASSLSYGLAGGVGQF

V: TRBV11-3
J: TRBJ1-2
CDR3: ASSPVGDSLLNYGYT

V: TRBV2
J: TRBJ2-7
CDR3: ASISLSGRSYEQY

V: TRBV7-2
J: TRBJ1-4
CDR3: ASSLASEKLF

V: TRBV27
J: TRBJ1-4
CDR3: ASSTRPTGALRGRNEKLF

V: TRBV6-6
J: TRBJ2-7
CDR3: ASRPSSTPYEQY

V: TRBV6-5
J: TRBJ1-2
CDR3: ASSRFESGGYGYT

V: TRBV29-1
J: TRBJ1-2
CDR3: AFTLYGYT

V: TRBV19
J: TRBJ2-5
CDR3: ASSEREFRETQY

V: TRBV5-1
J: TRBJ2-5
CDR3: ASSLIGRETQY

V: TRBV6-5
J: TRBJ2-7
CDR3: ASSYSGTAYEQY

V: TRBV9
J: TRBJ2-1
CDR3: ASSVSQHGSMDYNEQF